What follows are 24 T cell receptor beta chains derived from one specimen sequenced in a study of blood T cells in healthy people across ages. Together with a sample-barcoded 5' primer, a J-beta primer mix was included in a second PCR lasting about 7 to 11 cycles. MiXCR, run by TCRdb on the 5' RACE reads, gives a single entry per CDR3 protein. The sample includes 800,000 to 950,000 distinct CDR3 sequences, about 28% of them seen just once. This sample also belongs to another study, concerning T cells of mothers and their children.

The sample taken for sequencing was blood. The receptors come from a woman in her 40s in good health.

In its sample, this clonotype was seen once. The chain carries TRBV4-3 and TRBJ1-2; D might be TRBD1 (6 bases). CDR3 size: 15 residues. Trimming removed 4 bases at V and 4 bases at J, with 16 bases between. CDR1 and CDR2 (germline): LGHNA, YSLEER. The CDR3 region has the DNA TGCGCCAGCAGCCCCGGACAGTTGGACCGCTATGGCTACACCTTC. Protein sequence: CASSPGQLDRYGYTF.

About this clonotype: A much larger clone lies a single base off, so this may be a read error. This chain links TRBV10-3 with TRBJ2-1; 7 bases match TRBD1. The trim removed 2 bases at V and 9 bases at J, leaving 4 bases unmatched. Germline V gene lookup returns CDR1 ENHRY and CDR2 SYGVKD. CDR3 size: 13 residues. The CDR3 loop is CAISEQGVSEQFF. The CDR3 DNA reads as TGTGCCATCAGTGAGCAGGGGGTGAGTGAGCAGTTCTTC.

The rearrangement uses TRBV9 and TRBJ2-5; TRBD2 is a possible D gene (6 bases). The V gene lost 0 bases and the J gene lost 11 bases, with 20 bases spanning the gap. Germline V gene lookup returns CDR1 SGDLS and CDR2 YYNGEE. This CDR3 spans 15 amino acids. The DNA of the CDR3 is TGTGCCAGCAGCGTAGAGCCGGGGGTCGGCAATGAGCAGTACTTC. Amino acid sequence: CASSVEPGVGNEQYF.

In this sample, this clonotype turned up a few times. V and J are TRBV20-1 and TRBJ1-2, with 7 positions matching TRBD1. This CDR3 contains 14 residues. Per germline, CDR1 DFQATT and CDR2 SNEGSKA (reference sequence). V gave up 0 bases and J gave up 3 bases; unmatched junction bases: 4. CDR3 amino acids: CSAREDRVDYGYTF. CDR3 DNA sequence: TGCAGTGCTAGAGAAGACAGGGTGGACTATGGCTACACCTTC.

On this clonotype: The junction does not match germline at one end; this may be a read error. V is TRBV6-5 and J is TRBJ1-4; 7 bases agree with TRBD1. The CDR3 extends over 14 amino acids. CDR1 is MNHEY, CDR2 SVGAGI, per germline. This CDR3 reads CASSYLTGSEKRFF. The CDR3 DNA follows: TGTGCCAGCAGTTATCTGACAGGGTCTGAAAAACGGTTTTTT.

The chain couples TRBV2 to TRBJ2-1; D is perhaps TRBD2 (6 bases). The CDR3 is 14 amino acids. V was pared by 7 bases and J by 6 bases, with 16 bases between. Per germline, CDR1 SNHLY and CDR2 FYNNEI. The CDR3 is CASIIAVPGNEQFF. The CDR3 DNA follows: TGTGCCAGCATTATAGCGGTACCGGGCAATGAGCAGTTCTTC.

The chain employs TRBV7-3 and TRBJ2-3, with 13 positions matching TRBD2. Trimming removed 4 bases from V and 3 bases from J; junction bases left unmatched: 4. CDR3 length: 16 residues. CDR1 is SGHTA and CDR2 is FQGTGA in the germline V gene. For the CDR3, the DNA is TGTGCCAGCAGCTCGACTAGCGGGGGGATAACAGATACGCAGTATTTT. Translated: CASSSTSGGITDTQYF. The entire variable domain, with the rest obtained from reference TRBV7-3 and TRBJ2-3, is as follows: GAGVSQTPSNKVTEKGKYVELRCDPISGHTALYWYRQSLGQGPEFLIYFQGTGAADDSGLPNDRFFAVRPEGSVSTLKIQRTERGDSAVYLCASSSTSGGITDTQYFGPGTRLTVL.

This chain joins TRBV27 and TRBJ2-1; 11 bases fit TRBD2. Unmatched junction bases numbered 7, after V lost 5 bases and J lost 7 bases. The CDR3 has 15 residues. Germline lookup yields CDR1 MNHEY and CDR2 SMNVEV (reference sequence). CDR3 sequence reads: CASSRPSGGRNEQFF. The CDR3 nucleotides read TGTGCCAGCAGTCGTCCTAGCGGGGGGCGGAATGAGCAGTTCTTC.

This clonotype has a count of ten or more. This chain links TRBV20-1 with TRBJ1-2, with 7 bases lining up with TRBD1. Per the germline V gene, CDR1 is DFQATT and CDR2 is SNEGSKA (reference sequence). CDR3 size: 15 residues. V was pared by 2 bases and J by 8 bases, with 14 bases of the junction left unmatched. In DNA form, the CDR3 reads TGCAGTGCTAGACTACCGGGACAGAAGAATGGGGGCTACACCTTC. Amino acids: CSARLPGQKNGGYTF.

This clonotype has a handful of counts. For the CDR3, the DNA is TGTGCCAGCAGCTTGGACAGTTCCCCCTCCTATAATTCACCCCTCCACTTT. As protein: CASSLDSSPSYNSPLHF. The chain uses TRBV7-2 and TRBJ1-6, with D possibly being TRBD1 (6 bases). Germline assignment: CDR1 SGHTA and CDR2 FQGNSA. V gave up 3 bases and J gave up 0 bases, with 12 bases separating them. The CDR3 extends over 17 amino acids.

This clonotype was seen repeatedly, ten times or more. The CDR3 DNA reads TGTGCCAGCAAAAGTCAACAGGGTAGCACTGAAGCTTTCTTT. Translating gives CASKSQQGSTEAFF. The rearrangement joins TRBV6-4 to TRBJ1-1; D perhaps matches TRBD1 (6 bases). Trimming removed 7 bases at V and 4 bases at J, with 16 bases between. This CDR3 region has 14 residues. Looked up from germline, CDR1 is MRHNA and CDR2 is SNTAGT.

Of note for this clonotype: A much larger clone sits a single nucleotide away, making a read error possible. V and J are TRBV5-1 and TRBJ1-2; D is unresolved. Germline lookup yields CDR1 SGHRS and CDR2 YFSETQ. This CDR3 contains 13 residues. CDR3 protein: CASGLTQNYGYTF. DNA for the CDR3: TGCGCCAGCGGCTTGACCCAGAACTATGGCTACACCTTC.

This clonotype was counted a few times. The V call is TRBV29-1, the J call TRBJ1-2; no clear D. The germline V and J ends were trimmed by 3 bases and 4 bases, with 6 bases remaining between them. This CDR3 is built from 11 residues. Germline CDR1 SQVTM, CDR2 ANQGSEA. CDR3 DNA sequence: TGCAGCGTTGAGGAGGGCTATGGCTACACCTTC. Its protein is CSVEEGYGYTF.

Many counts were recorded for this clonotype. The genes are TRBV12-3 or TRBV12-4 and TRBJ1-2; a weak D match, TRBD1 (5 bases). V was cut by 7 bases and J by 8 bases, with 23 bases left in between. The CDR3 loop spans 15 amino acids. The DNA of the CDR3 is TGTGCCAGCACCCCCGGGGGGAGTCGCATGCGAGGCTACACCTTC. This gives the protein CASTPGGSRMRGYTF.

This clonotype was picked up a small number of times. The chain combines TRBV28 with TRBJ2-1; possibly TRBD1 for D (6 bases). The germline V gene encodes CDR1 MDHEN and CDR2 SYDVKM. V lost 4 bases and J lost 7, with 14 bases in between. The CDR3 covers 14 residues. The CDR3 DNA reads as TGTGCCAGCAGTTCACCGGACAGCTATAATGAGCAGTTCTTC. Its protein product is CASSSPDSYNEQFF.

The sample holds a few counts of this clonotype. The genes are TRBV7-9 and TRBJ2-7; unclear D gene. Germline CDR1 and CDR2: SEHNR and FQNEAQ (reference sequence). The V and J ends lost 2 bases and 6 bases respectively, with 11 bases between them. The CDR3 loop spans 13 amino acids. The CDR3 spells CASSLLLGPEQYF. The DNA for the CDR3 is TGTGCCAGCAGCTTACTCTTAGGGCCCGAGCAGTACTTC.

This clonotype appeared a few times. The chain carries TRBV6-5 and TRBJ1-2; D might be TRBD1 (5 bases). The germline V gene encodes CDR1 MNHEY and CDR2 SVGAGI. This CDR3 has 13 amino acids. The V gene lost 6 bases and the J gene lost 7 bases, with 15 bases spanning the gap. CDR3 sequence: CASSPDSAFGYTF. As DNA, the CDR3 is TGTGCCAGCAGCCCTGACAGCGCTTTTGGCTACACCTTC.

Ten or more counts support this clonotype. The rearrangement joins TRBV11-1 to TRBJ2-7; D unclear. Trimming pared 7 bases from V and 5 bases from J, leaving 12 bases between. This CDR3 comprises 12 residues. CDR1 is SGHAT and CDR2 is FQDESV in the germline V gene (reference sequence). The CDR3 is CASTYDGHEQYF. CDR3 nucleotide sequence: TGTGCCAGCACTTACGACGGCCACGAGCAGTACTTC.

This chain uses TRBV20-1 with TRBJ1-5, with 8 nucleotides matching TRBD1. From germline, CDR1 is DFQATT and CDR2 SNEGSKA (reference sequence). After removal of 1 base from V and 2 bases from J, the junction contained 4 bases not matched to a gene. This CDR3 is built from 15 residues. The CDR3 nucleotides are TGCAGTGCTAGAGTTCCGGACAGGGGCAATCAGCCCCAGCATTTT. Amino acids: CSARVPDRGNQPQHF.

To note about this clonotype: The junction departs from the called germline gene at one end, perhaps through a read error. The chain couples TRBV29-1 to TRBJ2-5; D gene uncertain. Germline values: CDR1 SQVTM, CDR2 ANQGSEA. The CDR3 loop spans 14 amino acids. This CDR3 is CSLEPSTVLKTQYF. The CDR3 DNA reads TGCAGCCTTGAACCAAGTACCGTCTTAAAGACCCAGTACTTC.

This sequence joins TRBV19 and TRBJ2-1, with TRBD2 as a possible D gene (6 bases). The CDR3 consists of 14 residues. Germline CDR1 is LNHDA and CDR2 is SQIVND (reference sequence). With 5 bases removed from V and 7 bases from J, the gap between germline ends came to 15 bases. CDR3: CASSGGISKNEQFF. CDR3 coding DNA: TGTGCCAGTAGTGGGGGGATCAGCAAGAATGAGCAGTTCTTC.

This clonotype was found many times. The V gene is TRBV6-6, the J gene TRBJ2-7, with D hard to call. Trimming cost V 3 bases and J 2 bases, with 11 bases left between them. The germline V gene has CDR1 MNHNY and CDR2 SVGAGI (reference sequence). CDR3 length equals 14 residues. The CDR3 sequence: CASSYDRKTYEQYF. CDR3 nucleotides: TGTGCCAGCAGTTATGACCGAAAAACCTACGAGCAGTACTTC.

This clonotype has a handful of counts. The chain has TRBV7-2 and TRBJ2-3; perhaps TRBD2 as D (7 bases). V shed 5 bases and J shed 2 bases, with 14 bases lying between them. Germline values: CDR1 SGHTA, CDR2 FQGNSA. CDR3 length equals 15 residues. This CDR3 reads CTSSARGAHTDTQYF. In DNA form, the CDR3 reads TGTACCAGCAGCGCCCGGGGGGCCCACACAGATACGCAGTATTTT. The full variable domain, its missing parts supplied by reference TRBV7-2 and TRBJ2-3, is GAGVSQSPSNKVTEKGKDVELRCDPISGHTALYWYRQSLGQGLEFLIYFQGNSAPDKSGLPSDRFSAERTGGSVSTLTIQRTQQEDSAVYLCTSSARGAHTDTQYFGPGTRLTVL.

This clonotype was counted once. This chain links TRBV3-1 with TRBJ2-3; 7 bases are a match to TRBD1. The CDR3 runs to 14 residues. Trimming took 3 bases from V and 5 from J; bases not matched to a gene: 5. Germline loops: CDR1 LGHDT, CDR2 YNNKEL (reference sequence). Here the CDR3 reads CASSHRTGKDTQYF. CDR3 bases: TGTGCCAGCAGCCACAGGACAGGCAAAGATACGCAGTATTTT.